These 26 T cell receptor beta chains were all obtained from the same sample, sequenced in a study of high-grade serous ovarian cancer treatment subgroups. The tumor samples were collected prior to definitive surgery or chemotherapy. Here immunoSEQ multiplex PCR was the method, and the copy in TCRdb shows in-frame clones only, minus some. The repertoire includes thousands of clones, about 72% of them detected once, and 4.5% to 7.5% sits in the top ten. What was sequenced was tumor tissue. These receptor sequences come from a human donor with high-grade serous ovarian cancer.

This clone has just a few counts. CDR3 loop: CASSSPASHSTDTQYF. For the CDR3, the DNA is TGTGCCAGCAGCTCGCCGGCTAGCCATAGCACAGATACGCAGTATTTT. V usage is TRBV5-6 and J usage is TRBJ2-3; D possibly corresponds to TRBD2 (5 bases). Germline V gene lookup returns CDR1 SGHDT and CDR2 YYEEEE. The length of the CDR3 is 16 residues. Trimming removed 3 bases at V and 0 bases at J, with 14 bases between. The full variable domain, its missing parts supplied by reference TRBV5-6 and TRBJ2-3, is DAGVTQSPTHLIKTRGQQVTLRCSPKSGHDTVSWYQQALGQGPQFIFQYYEEEERQRGNFPDRFSGHQFPNYSSELNVNALLLGDSALYLCASSSPASHSTDTQYFGPGTRLTVL.

The chain carries TRBV18 and TRBJ2-1; 7 bases align to TRBD2. This CDR3 is built from 13 residues. CDR1 and CDR2 (germline): KGHSH, LQKENI. J was trimmed by 9 bases and V by 2 bases; bases with no gene match: 4. The CDR3 region is CASSPNGGVEQFF. The CDR3 DNA is TGTGCCAGCTCACCAAATGGGGGGGTTGAGCAGTTCTTC.

The chain employs TRBV7-2 and TRBJ1-4; D is possibly TRBD1 (5 bases). Deletions cut 5 bases from V and 3 bases from J, with 16 bases between. The CDR3 runs to 16 residues. Germline V gives CDR1 SGHTA, CDR2 FQGNSA. This chain's CDR3 is CASSTPPGGANEKLFF. CDR3 DNA: TGTGCCAGCAGCACTCCGCCGGGGGGAGCTAATGAAAAACTGTTTTTT. Filled out from reference TRBV7-2 and TRBJ1-4, the complete variable domain reads GAGVSQSPSNKVTEKGKDVELRCDPISGHTALYWYRQSLGQGLEFLIYFQGNSAPDKSGLPSDRFSAERTGGSVSTLTIQRTQQEDSAVYLCASSTPPGGANEKLFFGSGTQLSVL.

The chain carries TRBV11-2 and TRBJ2-5, with 9 bases identical to TRBD2. The V gene end was trimmed by 4 bases and the J gene end by 5 bases; junction bases not matched to a gene: 5. This CDR3 spans 14 amino acids. The germline gives CDR1 SGHAT, CDR2 FQNNGV. The CDR3 spells CASSSNSGSETQYF. The CDR3 DNA reads as TGTGCCAGCAGCTCAAATAGCGGGAGTGAGACCCAGTACTTC.

There are a few counts of this clone. This chain uses TRBV7-6 with TRBJ1-6; tentative D call: TRBD1 (6 bases). Germline V gene sequence: CDR1 SGHVS, CDR2 FNYEAQ. V was clipped by 5 bases and J by 10 bases, with 12 bases between them. The CDR3 is 13 amino acids. CDR3 sequence: CASSTRQDSPLHF. The CDR3 bases are TGTGCCAGCAGCACCCGACAGGACTCACCCCTCCACTTT.

As regards this clone: This specimen includes other DNA sequences encoding the same CDR3. The CDR3 spells CASSLSSGSGNEQFF. The CDR3 coding sequence is TGTGCCAGCAGCTTATCGAGCGGGAGTGGGAATGAGCAGTTCTTC. V and J are TRBV7-2 and TRBJ2-1; 8 nucleotides match TRBD2. Germline V gene sequence: CDR1 SGHTA, CDR2 FQGNSA. The CDR3 is 15 amino acids. V gave up 2 bases and J gave up 7 bases; unmatched junction bases: 7.

This chain joins TRBV6-4 and TRBJ2-1; D gene ambiguous. The germline V gene encodes CDR1 MRHNA and CDR2 SNTAGT. Trimming took 3 bases from V and 9 from J, leaving 15 bases between them. CDR3 size: 14 residues. CDR3 DNA: TGTGCCAGCAGTGAAGGATCTCCCCCTAGTGAGCAGTTCTTC. Translating gives CASSEGSPPSEQFF.

The chain recombines TRBV5-5 with TRBJ1-2; 9 bases agree with TRBD1. V lost 4 bases, J lost 8 bases, and 9 bases stayed unmatched. CDR1 and CDR2 (germline): SGHKS, YYEKEE (reference sequence). CDR3 size: 14 residues. CDR3 loop: CASSPRDRAEGYTF. As DNA, the CDR3 is TGTGCCAGCAGCCCCCGGGACAGGGCGGAGGGCTACACCTTC.

This chain uses TRBV27 with TRBJ2-2, with no clear D. From germline, CDR1 is MNHEY and CDR2 SMNVEV (reference sequence). V dropped 3 bases and J dropped 4 bases, with 3 bases sitting between them. The CDR3 is 12 residues long. The CDR3 loop is CASSLGTGELFF. CDR3 in DNA: TGTGCCAGCAGTTTGGGCACCGGGGAGCTGTTTTTT.

The genes are TRBV6-5 and TRBJ2-3; D remains unclear. CDR1 is MNHEY and CDR2 is SVGAGI in the germline V gene. This CDR3 has 11 amino acids. V lost 4 bases and J 6 bases, leaving 5 bases between the germline ends. CDR3 in DNA: TGTGCCAGCAGTTTTGGGGATACGCAGTATTTT. Translating gives CASSFGDTQYF.

The V and J genes are TRBV11-3 and TRBJ2-5; TRBD2 aligns across 8 bases. The CDR3 has 17 residues. Germline CDR1 and CDR2: SGHNT and YENEEA. The ends lost 2 bases at V and 3 bases at J; junction bases unmatched: 11. The DNA of the CDR3 is TGTGCCAGCAGCTTACCCCGGTTGGTAGCGGGAAAAGAGACCCAGTACTTC. Translation gives CASSLPRLVAGKETQYF. Supplemented by reference TRBV11-3 and TRBJ2-5, the full variable domain reads EAGVVQSPRYKIIEKKQPVAFWCNPISGHNTLYWYLQNLGQGPELLIRYENEEAVDDSQLPKDRFSAERLKGVDSTLKIQPAELGDSAVYLCASSLPRLVAGKETQYFGPGTRLLVL.

This clone was seen only once. The chain couples TRBV11-2 to TRBJ2-7, with 10 nucleotides matching TRBD2. CDR1 and CDR2 from the germline V gene are SGHAT and FQNNGV. V shed 5 bases, J shed 6 bases, and the junction held 16 bases outside the gene matches. CDR3 length equals 17 residues. This CDR3 is CASSVSSSGSFPLEQYF. CDR3 in DNA: TGTGCCAGCAGCGTGTCGTCTAGCGGGAGTTTTCCCCTCGAGCAGTACTTC.

This clone appeared a single time. The V and J genes are TRBV27 and TRBJ2-1; 11 nucleotides line up with TRBD2. From germline, CDR1 is MNHEY and CDR2 SMNVEV (reference sequence). J gave up 8 bases and V 7 bases, and 4 bases lay outside the gene matches. The CDR3 consists of 13 residues. CDR3 nucleotides: TGTGCCAGCACCCCGGGACTAGCGGATGAGCAGTTCTTC. Protein sequence: CASTPGLADEQFF.

V is TRBV6-6 and J is TRBJ2-7; 12 bases map to TRBD2. Germline lookup yields CDR1 MNHNY and CDR2 SVGAGI (reference sequence). CDR3 length: 15 residues. V was clipped by 5 bases and J by 6 bases; unmatched bases: 8. The chain's CDR3 is CASSPSTSGRGEQYF. The CDR3 DNA follows: TGTGCCAGCAGTCCGTCGACTAGCGGGAGAGGCGAGCAGTACTTC.

The chain joins TRBV29-1 to TRBJ2-5; D remains unclear. The CDR3 extends over 13 amino acids. Germline CDR1 is SQVTM and CDR2 is ANQGSEA. V was clipped by 4 bases and J by 2 bases, with 11 bases between them. The CDR3, as DNA: TGCAGCGTTGGTTTGGCAGCACAAGAGACCCAGTACTTC. This translates into CSVGLAAQETQYF.

The V and J genes are TRBV5-5 and TRBJ1-2, with D unclear. Trimming removed 2 bases from V and 1 base from J, with 15 bases in between. CDR3 length: 16 residues. Germline values: CDR1 SGHKS, CDR2 YYEKEE (reference sequence). This CDR3 reads CASSLKTGRDNYGYTF. The CDR3 DNA is TGTGCCAGCAGCTTAAAAACGGGTCGAGATAACTATGGCTACACCTTC.

This chain links TRBV6-4 with TRBJ2-1; TRBD2 is a possible D gene (6 bases). Germline CDR1 MRHNA, CDR2 SNTAGT. The CDR3 covers 14 residues. Trimming removed 2 bases at V and 8 bases at J, with 13 bases between. In DNA form, the CDR3 reads TGTGCCAGCAGTGACCCCGGGACTGGAGATGAGCAGTTCTTC. This codes for CASSDPGTGDEQFF.

The CDR3, as DNA: TGCGCCAGCAGCCCGATGGGTAGCGGGATACAAGAGACCCAGTACTTC. Translated: CASSPMGSGIQETQYF. The genes are TRBV5-1 and TRBJ2-5, with TRBD2 identical over 8 bases. Germline CDR1 is SGHRS and CDR2 is YFSETQ. The J segment lost 2 bases and the V segment lost 4 bases, leaving 10 bases of the junction unmatched. This CDR3 region has 16 residues.

The chain links TRBV10-3 to TRBJ1-3; 7 positions agree with TRBD1. Germline trimming cut 6 bases from V and 2 bases from J; bases unmatched to any gene: 7. The CDR3 runs to 15 residues. Germline V gene lookup returns CDR1 ENHRY and CDR2 SYGVKD. The CDR3 nucleotides are TGTGCCATCAGATTTCAGGGGGGTACTGGAAACACCATATATTTT. Translating it yields CAIRFQGGTGNTIYF.

V is TRBV19 and J is TRBJ1-2; D uncertain. Germline loops: CDR1 LNHDA, CDR2 SQIVND (reference sequence). V was clipped by 5 bases and J by 5 bases, with 15 bases between them. This CDR3 comprises 14 residues. The CDR3 nucleotides read TGTGCCAGTAGTTCAGACCTTTTAAAGTATGGCTACACCTTC. Its translation is CASSSDLLKYGYTF.

A remark on this clone: A junction boundary mismatches the germline segment, possibly from a read error. The J gene is TRBJ2-2, the V gene TRBV6-1; TRBD2 aligns across 7 bases. This CDR3 comprises 15 residues. CDR1 and CDR2 from the germline V gene are MNHNS and SASEGT. The CDR3 nucleotides are TGTGCCAGCAGGGAAGCGGGACGGAACACCGGGGAGCTGTTTTTT. Translating it yields CASREAGRNTGELFF.

In its sample, this clone was seen once. The gene calls are TRBV6-5 and TRBJ1-2; TRBD1 is a possible D gene (6 bases). Trimming removed 5 bases at V and 4 bases at J, with 14 bases between. The CDR3 is made up of 14 amino acids. The germline V gene encodes CDR1 MNHEY and CDR2 SVGAGI. CDR3 DNA: TGTGCCAGCAGTGACCAGGACAGCTTCTATGGCTACACCTTC. Translating gives CASSDQDSFYGYTF.

This chain uses TRBV28 with TRBJ1-2; TRBD1 might be the D (6 bases). Looked up from germline, CDR1 is MDHEN and CDR2 is SYDVKM. Trimming cost V 5 bases and J 4 bases, with 11 bases left between them. CDR3 length: 13 residues. CDR3 region: CASSRQAVYGYTF. CDR3 coding DNA: TGTGCCAGCAGTCGACAGGCCGTCTATGGCTACACCTTC.

This chain connects TRBV9 to TRBJ1-2; no clear D. CDR1 is SGDLS and CDR2 is YYNGEE in the germline V gene. This CDR3 is 14 amino acids long. Trimming removed 3 bases from V and 9 bases from J, with 18 bases in between. The CDR3 region is CASSATAGSSSYTF. CDR3 bases: TGTGCCAGCAGCGCTACCGCAGGTTCAAGTAGCTACACCTTC.

This clone was seen only a few times. The rearrangement joins TRBV2 to TRBJ2-7, with D perhaps TRBD1 or TRBD2 (5 bases each). Trimming stripped 3 bases from V and 5 bases from J, with 11 bases between. This CDR3 has 13 amino acids. Germline CDR1 reads SNHLY; CDR2 reads FYNNEI. CDR3 in amino acids: CASSDGGIDEQYF. In nucleotides, the CDR3 is TGTGCCAGCAGTGATGGGGGTATCGACGAGCAGTACTTC.

The V gene is TRBV7-6, the J gene TRBJ2-7; D gene unclear. V was pared by 0 bases and J by 7 bases, with 13 bases between. CDR3 length: 14 residues. Germline values: CDR1 SGHVS, CDR2 FNYEAQ. Written as DNA, the CDR3 is TGTGCCAGCAGCTTAGCGGAAACTTTAAGGGAGCAGTACTTC. Translation: CASSLAETLREQYF.